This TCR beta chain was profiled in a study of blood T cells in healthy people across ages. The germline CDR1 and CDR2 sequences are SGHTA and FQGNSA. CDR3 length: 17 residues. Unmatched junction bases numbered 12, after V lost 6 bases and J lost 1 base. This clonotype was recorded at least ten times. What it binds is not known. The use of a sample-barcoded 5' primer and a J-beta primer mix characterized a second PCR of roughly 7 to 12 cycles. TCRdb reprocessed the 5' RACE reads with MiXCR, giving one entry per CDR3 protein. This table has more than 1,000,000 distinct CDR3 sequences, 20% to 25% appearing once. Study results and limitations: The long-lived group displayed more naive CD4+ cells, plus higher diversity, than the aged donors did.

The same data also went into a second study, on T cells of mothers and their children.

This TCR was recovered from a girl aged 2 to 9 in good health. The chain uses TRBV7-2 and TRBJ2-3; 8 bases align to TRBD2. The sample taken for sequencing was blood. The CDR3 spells CASRKGRGSGGTDTQYF. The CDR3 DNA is TGTGCCAGCAGAAAGGGGCGAGGTAGCGGGGGCACAGATACGCAGTATTTT.